What follows are 20 T cell receptor beta chains derived from one specimen sequenced in a study of persistence of HIV-infected CD4 T cells (dated by TCRdb to about 2020). Antigen specificity for these receptors is unknown. This specimen's treatment or condition label, interpreted: suppressive antiretroviral therapy. A pool of overlapping HIV-1 Gag 15-mer peptides was used at 0.9 to 1 ug per peptide per mL for cell stimulation. Memory CD4+ T cells that did not respond, being CD40L-negative, CD69-negative and CD45RO-high, were sorted as memory populations depleted of antigen-responding cells. TCRbeta repertoires were sequenced from genomic DNA with the immunoSEQ hsTCRB assay version 4 in survey mode. TCRdb took this table from immuneACCESS and kept in-frame rearrangements with V and J called. Such tables lack part of the clones; where checked against another copy, unresolved V genes explain under half of the gap, and the rest is unexplained. For this sample there are some 58,000 clones; about 77% appear just once. The top ten clones comprise more than 1.5% of the sample.

The specimen was CD4+ T cells sorted from PBMCs after roughly 20-hour stimulation, collected from a patient who received antiretroviral therapy. This specimen's cell subset or site label, interpreted: CD40L-CD69- CD45RO-high memory CD4 T cells not responding to Gag peptides. These receptors were collected from an adult man with HIV who was CMV-seropositive.

J is TRBJ1-2 and V is TRBV24-1, with D tentatively TRBD1 (6 bases). V gave up 2 bases and J gave up 7 bases, with 13 bases separating them. The CDR3 runs to 14 residues. CDR1 and CDR2 from the germline V gene are KGHDR and SFDVKD. The DNA of the CDR3 is TGTGCCACCAGTGATTCATTTAGACAGGTTGGCTACACCTTC. Translation gives CATSDSFRQVGYTF.

The CDR3 is CASQSGTDYGYTF. The CDR3, as DNA: TGTGCCTCCCAGAGCGGGACAGACTATGGCTACACCTTC. The rearrangement links TRBV28 to TRBJ1-2; 7 bases are shared with TRBD1. The trim removed 11 bases at V and 3 bases at J, leaving 9 bases unmatched. The CDR3 contains 13 residues. CDR1 and CDR2 from the germline V gene are MDHEN and SYDVKM.

The chain has TRBV10-2 and TRBJ1-1; no clear D gene. Germline CDR1 reads WSHSY; CDR2 reads SAAADI. This CDR3 comprises 11 residues. Trimming left V 3 bases short and J 8 bases short, with 7 bases between. The CDR3 protein is CASSDTEEAFF. In DNA form, the CDR3 reads TGCGCCAGCAGTGATACGGAGGAAGCTTTCTTT.

The chain recombines TRBV27 with TRBJ2-2, with unresolved D. Trimming pared 7 bases from V and 2 bases from J, leaving 8 bases between. Germline CDR1 reads MNHEY; CDR2 reads SMNVEV (reference sequence). The length of the CDR3 is 13 residues. The CDR3 loop is CASTDFNTGELFF. CDR3 nucleotides: TGTGCCAGCACCGACTTTAACACCGGGGAGCTGTTTTTT.

V usage is TRBV6-4 and J usage is TRBJ1-3; 7 bases align to TRBD1. Germline V gene lookup returns CDR1 MRHNA and CDR2 SNTAGT. Losses at the gene ends were 5 bases for V and 2 bases for J; bases not matched to a gene: 3. This CDR3 spans 14 amino acids. Written as DNA, the CDR3 is TGTGCCAGCAGTCCGACAGGGACTGGAAACACCATATATTTT. It translates to CASSPTGTGNTIYF.

This clone has only one observation. The chain carries TRBV5-1 and TRBJ2-1, with 7 bases aligning to TRBD1. Trimming took 0 bases from V and 4 from J; bases not matched to a gene: 13. The CDR3 runs to 18 residues. Germline CDR1 is SGHRS and CDR2 is YFSETQ. The CDR3 sequence is CASSLGIGSGGSYNEQFF. For the CDR3, the DNA is TGCGCCAGCAGCTTGGGGATTGGTTCAGGGGGTTCATACAATGAGCAGTTCTTC.

The chain uses TRBV28 and TRBJ1-2; 7 positions match TRBD1. Looked up from germline, CDR1 is MDHEN and CDR2 is SYDVKM. The junction had 9 bases not matched to a gene; V was cut back by 5 bases and J by 3 bases. This CDR3 has 15 amino acids. As DNA, the CDR3 is TGTGCCAGCAGTAGTGGACAGGCGGGCCACTATGGCTACACCTTC. The encoded protein is CASSSGQAGHYGYTF.

This chain connects TRBV11-1 to TRBJ2-7, with D tentatively TRBD2 (6 bases). The CDR3 is 14 amino acids. Trimming cost V 5 bases and J 2 bases, with 13 bases left between them. Germline CDR1 SGHAT, CDR2 FQDESV (reference sequence). CDR3 nucleotides: TGTGCCAGCAGCCTTAGGAGGGTTCCCTACGAGCAGTACTTC. Its protein product is CASSLRRVPYEQYF.

The chain couples TRBV9 to TRBJ2-3; 8 bases are shared with TRBD2. CDR1 SGDLS and CDR2 YYNGEE come from the germline V gene. The V segment lost 0 bases and the J segment 3 bases; nucleotides outside the gene matches: 6. The CDR3 runs to 16 residues. For the CDR3, the DNA is TGTGCCAGCAGCGTAGACACGGGGGGGCGGACAGATACGCAGTATTTT. The encoded protein is CASSVDTGGRTDTQYF.

This clone has more than one count but fewer than ten. The J gene is TRBJ1-5, the V gene TRBV2; D uncertain. Germline assignment: CDR1 SNHLY and CDR2 FYNNEI. V lost 3 bases to trimming and J lost 1 base, with 10 bases between them. The CDR3 totals 15 residues. Here the CDR3 reads CASSDPRTSNQPQHF. The CDR3 bases are TGTGCCAGCAGTGACCCCAGAACCAGCAATCAGCCCCAGCATTTT.

This clone is medium-sized in the sample. The rearrangement uses TRBV7-2 and TRBJ2-7; D gene uncertain. The CDR3 contains 15 residues. V was pared by 3 bases and J by 2 bases, with 14 bases between. Germline V gives CDR1 SGHTA, CDR2 FQGNSA. Here the CDR3 reads CASSLAGISTYEQYF. CDR3 DNA: TGTGCCAGCAGCTTGGCCGGAATTTCAACCTACGAGCAGTACTTC. Drawing the rest from reference TRBV7-2 and TRBJ2-7, the complete variable domain is GAGVSQSPSNKVTEKGKDVELRCDPISGHTALYWYRQSLGQGLEFLIYFQGNSAPDKSGLPSDRFSAERTGGSVSTLTIQRTQQEDSAVYLCASSLAGISTYEQYFGPGTRLTVT.

This clone was counted a few times. This chain connects TRBV28 to TRBJ1-1; D perhaps matches TRBD1 (5 bases). The CDR3 sequence is 15 residues long. Germline CDR1 is MDHEN and CDR2 is SYDVKM. V shed 2 bases and J shed 5 bases, with 15 bases lying between them. The CDR3 is CASSLGTRRATEAFF. CDR3 sequence (DNA): TGTGCCAGCAGTTTAGGGACTCGAAGGGCGACTGAAGCTTTCTTT.

V is TRBV4-1 and J is TRBJ2-1; TRBD1 aligns across 7 bases. CDR3 length: 17 residues. CDR1 is MGHRA and CDR2 is YSYEKL in the germline V gene. V shed 3 bases and J 5 bases; nucleotides not matched to a gene: 13. The CDR3 here is CASSQLPGQHPNNEQFF. CDR3 bases: TGCGCCAGCAGCCAGTTGCCGGGACAGCATCCTAACAATGAGCAGTTCTTC.

This rearrangement joins TRBV27 to TRBJ1-6; 8 bases agree with TRBD1. Germline CDR1 and CDR2: MNHEY and SMNVEV (reference sequence). With V trimmed by 5 bases and J by 12 bases, 18 bases remained unmatched. This CDR3 comprises 17 residues. The CDR3 sequence: CASSLGPGQGEGRPLHF. DNA of the CDR3: TGTGCCAGCAGTCTCGGACCCGGACAGGGCGAGGGTCGACCCCTCCACTTT.

The genes are TRBV5-5 and TRBJ1-2, with D maybe TRBD1 (5 bases). CDR3 length equals 13 residues. Germline CDR1 is SGHKS and CDR2 is YYEKEE (reference sequence). Trimming shortened V by 2 bases and J by 2 bases, and 7 bases separated the two germline ends. The CDR3 here is CASSFPGNYGYTF. The CDR3 DNA reads as TGTGCCAGCAGCTTTCCAGGGAACTATGGCTACACCTTC.

The CDR3 DNA sequence: TGTGCCAGTAGTACCCTCAGGGGGGGTGAGCAGTACTTC. It specifies CASSTLRGGEQYF. This chain links TRBV19 with TRBJ2-7; D may correspond to TRBD1 or TRBD2 (7 bases each). Germline-derived CDR1 and CDR2 are LNHDA and SQIVND (reference sequence). V was shortened by 4 bases and J by 7 bases, with 14 bases between the two germline ends. The CDR3 covers 13 residues. Based on the CDR3 plus reference TRBV19 and TRBJ2-7, the full variable domain is DGGITQSPKYLFRKEGQNVTLSCEQNLNHDAMYWYRQDPGQGLRLIYYSQIVNDFQKGDIAEGYSVSREKKESFPLTVTSAQKNPTAFYLCASSTLRGGEQYFGPGTRLTVT.

The chain carries TRBV28 and TRBJ2-4, with D possibly matching TRBD2 (6 bases). Trimming left V 7 bases short and J 11 bases short, with 18 bases between. The CDR3 runs to 13 residues. Per germline, CDR1 MDHEN and CDR2 SYDVKM. DNA of the CDR3: TGTGCCAGCACCTCTCAAGGGAGGCGGGTTCAGTACTTC. Translated, it gives CASTSQGRRVQYF.

The chain joins TRBV29-1 to TRBJ1-1; 7 positions match TRBD1. The CDR3 runs to 16 residues. With V trimmed by 1 base and J by 0 bases, 8 bases remained unmatched. CDR1 and CDR2 from the germline V gene are SQVTM and ANQGSEA. CDR3 amino acids: CSVEGVDRPMNTEAFF. The DNA for the CDR3 is TGCAGCGTTGAAGGAGTGGACAGGCCCATGAACACTGAAGCTTTCTTT.

This rearrangement joins TRBV6-5 to TRBJ1-1; D remains unclear. Per germline, CDR1 MNHEY and CDR2 SVGAGI. The CDR3 is 16 amino acids. With 4 bases removed from V and 4 bases from J, the gap between germline ends came to 19 bases. The CDR3 DNA is TGTGCCAGCAGTTTGCCAACCGGTGGCCCCGTCACTGAAGCTTTCTTT. It codes for CASSLPTGGPVTEAFF.

This clone appeared a few times. The chain joins TRBV7-3 to TRBJ1-1; D is unclear. This CDR3 is 14 amino acids long. From germline, CDR1 is SGHTA and CDR2 FQGTGA. Between the trimmed V and J ends, which lost 5 bases and 2 bases, there was a span of 12 bases. CDR3 sequence reads: CASSPTRSNTEAFF. CDR3 DNA sequence: TGTGCCAGCAGCCCCACCAGAAGTAACACTGAAGCTTTCTTT.